The rows below give T cell receptor beta chains drawn from one sample of a study of T cells in Graves' hyperthyroidism and ophthalmopathy. Each CDR3 protein is one row after TCRdb ran MiXCR on the multiplex PCR reads. Among fewer than 900,000 distinct CDR3 sequences listed, approximately 16% were seen once. Input material: blood. The origin of the receptors is a man younger than 30 with Graves' hyperthyroidism. The CDR3 runs from the conserved cysteine through the conserved F or W. D genes are given only for firm matches. The size entry is marked missing in some rows and otherwise reads once, few, many or a size class.

v_gene	abundance	j_gene	len	d_gene	CDR3aa	CDR3nt
TRBV20-1	few	TRBJ2-2	16	NA	CSARAPIAVNTGELFF	TGCAGTGCTAGAGCTCCCATCGCAGTAAACACCGGGGAGCTGTTTTTT
TRBV29-1	NA	TRBJ2-5	14	NA	CSVEDRMGGETQYF	TGCAGCGTTGAAGATCGAATGGGAGGAGAGACCCAGTACTTC
TRBV24-1	many	TRBJ2-1	17	TRBD2	CATSDPRTSEKYNEQFF	TGTGCCACCAGTGATCCAAGGACTAGCGAAAAATACAATGAGCAGTTCTTC
TRBV6-1	few	TRBJ2-5	14	NA	CASSSQSEQETQYF	TGTGCCAGCAGTAGTCAGTCGGAGCAAGAGACCCAGTACTTC
TRBV27	many	TRBJ2-1	15	TRBD2	CASSQTAGEDNEQFF	TGTGCCAGCAGCCAGACGGCGGGAGAGGACAATGAGCAGTTCTTC
TRBV20-1	NA	TRBJ2-7	14	NA	CSAREGGISYEQYF	TGCAGTGCTAGAGAGGGCGGGATCTCCTACGAGCAGTACTTC
TRBV19	NA	TRBJ2-7	16	NA	CASPRGRGPDSYEQYF	TGTGCCAGCCCCCGAGGTCGCGGGCCGGACTCCTACGAGCAGTACTTC
TRBV19	few	TRBJ2-1	15	TRBD1	CASSTGTGGMNEQFF	TGTGCCAGTAGCACCGGGACAGGGGGCATGAATGAGCAGTTCTTC
TRBV2	many	TRBJ2-7	13	TRBD1	CASRGTDSYEQYF	TGTGCCAGCAGAGGGACAGACAGCTACGAGCAGTACTTC
TRBV28	many	TRBJ2-7	15	NA	CASSLFGQPTYEQYF	TGTGCCAGCAGTTTATTTGGACAGCCAACCTACGAGCAGTACTTC
TRBV7-9	few	TRBJ2-1	16	NA	CASSFGVLAAYNEQFF	TGTGCCAGCAGCTTCGGAGTACTAGCAGCCTACAATGAGCAGTTCTTC
TRBV20-1	NA	TRBJ2-7	14	TRBD2	CSASSGRSSYEQYF	TGCAGTGCTAGCTCCGGGAGGTCCTCCTACGAGCAGTACTTC
TRBV12-3/TRBV12-4	many	TRBJ1-1	14	NA	CASSFKRGDTEAFF	TGTGCCAGCAGTTTTAAGAGGGGCGACACTGAAGCTTTCTTT
TRBV6-1	many	TRBJ2-1	16	TRBD1	CASTKDGGTGADEQFF	TGTGCCAGCACCAAAGACGGGGGGACAGGGGCAGATGAGCAGTTCTTC
TRBV5-1	few	TRBJ2-1	15	TRBD2	CASSSIAGAYNEQFF	TGCGCCAGCAGCTCGATAGCGGGAGCCTACAATGAGCAGTTCTTC
TRBV3-1	NA	TRBJ2-7	16	TRBD2	CASSQDGGRYSYEQYF	TGTGCCAGCAGCCAAGATGGCGGGAGGTACTCCTACGAGCAGTACTTC
TRBV2	NA	TRBJ2-1	17	TRBD2	CASSEGRSAGRAHEQFF	TGTGCCAGCAGTGAGGGGCGGAGTGCCGGGAGGGCCCATGAGCAGTTCTTC
TRBV2	many	TRBJ2-3	18	TRBD2	CASSEAPGLAGGTDTQYF	TGTGCCAGCAGTGAAGCTCCGGGACTAGCGGGGGGGACAGATACGCAGTATTTT
TRBV19	NA	TRBJ2-3	14	TRBD2	CTSRTSGVTDTQYF	TGTACCAGTAGGACTAGCGGAGTCACAGATACGCAGTATTTT
TRBV20-1	many	TRBJ2-1	14	TRBD2	CSAWSSGRNNEQFF	TGCAGTGCCTGGTCTAGCGGGAGGAACAATGAGCAGTTCTTC
TRBV5-1	NA	TRBJ2-3	14	NA	CASSGRQSTDTQYF	TGCGCCAGCAGCGGAAGACAGAGCACAGATACGCAGTATTTT
TRBV28	NA	TRBJ2-7	17	TRBD2	CASRPGGLAGPAYEQYF	TGTGCCAGCAGACCAGGGGGACTAGCGGGACCCGCCTACGAGCAGTACTTC
TRBV27	many	TRBJ2-7	15	NA	CASSRSGIPPGEQYF	TGTGCCAGCAGTCGGTCGGGAATCCCTCCGGGGGAGCAGTACTTC
TRBV7-9	NA	TRBJ1-4	12	NA	CASSLERDQLFF	TGTGCCAGCAGCTTAGAGAGAGATCAACTGTTTTTT
TRBV9	few	TRBJ2-7	15	TRBD1	CASSVEGQGFGEQYF	TGTGCCAGCAGCGTAGAGGGACAGGGGTTTGGGGAGCAGTACTTC
TRBV6-2/TRBV6-3	NA	TRBJ2-2	19	TRBD2	CASSHRGLAGSWHTGELFF	TGTGCCAGCAGTCACCGCGGACTAGCGGGGTCCTGGCACACCGGGGAGCTGTTTTTT
TRBV12-3/TRBV12-4	many	TRBJ2-1	14	NA	CASSPLSSYNEQFF	TGTGCCAGCAGTCCCCTAAGCTCCTACAATGAGCAGTTCTTC
TRBV12-3/TRBV12-4	many	TRBJ2-7	14	NA	CASSPEQGSYEQYF	TGTGCCAGCAGTCCAGAACAGGGATCCTACGAGCAGTACTTC
TRBV4-3	NA	TRBJ2-7	14	NA	CASSQARTDYEQYF	TGCGCCAGCAGCCAAGCTCGTACAGACTACGAGCAGTACTTC
TRBV20-1	many	TRBJ2-5	14	TRBD1	CSATGTASKETQYF	TGCAGTGCTACCGGGACAGCGAGTAAGGAGACCCAGTACTTC
TRBV4-1	NA	TRBJ2-1	15	NA	CASSPRESPSNEQFF	TGCGCCAGCAGCCCGCGTGAATCCCCCTCCAATGAGCAGTTCTTC
TRBV20-1	few	TRBJ1-1	12	NA	CSARLLNTEAFF	TGCAGTGCTCGGTTACTGAACACTGAAGCTTTCTTT
TRBV20-1	NA	TRBJ2-7	14	NA	CSARDQGTFYEQYF	TGCAGTGCTAGAGACCAGGGAACGTTCTACGAGCAGTACTTC
TRBV12-3/TRBV12-4	few	TRBJ1-5	15	NA	CASRILGESHQPQHF	TGTGCCAGCAGGATACTCGGAGAGTCACATCAGCCCCAGCATTTT
TRBV12-3/TRBV12-4	NA	TRBJ2-7	14	NA	CAGSLGRGLDEQYF	TGTGCCGGCAGTTTAGGGAGGGGGCTCGACGAGCAGTACTTC
TRBV28	many	TRBJ2-1	15	NA	CASSPEPSPYNEQFF	TGTGCCAGCAGTCCCGAGCCGTCGCCGTACAATGAGCAGTTCTTC
TRBV19	NA	TRBJ2-2	16	NA	CAATPTGTANTGELFF	TGTGCCGCTACACCAACCGGGACGGCGAACACCGGGGAGCTGTTTTTT
TRBV9	NA	TRBJ1-3	14	NA	CASSVSLSGNTIYF	TGTGCCAGCAGCGTATCTCTCTCTGGAAACACCATATATTTT
TRBV20-1	NA	TRBJ1-2	14	TRBD1	CSATDREKIDGYTF	TGCAGTGCCACCGACAGGGAAAAAATAGATGGCTACACCTTC
TRBV7-3	few	TRBJ2-3	16	NA	CASSLSSGGLGDTQYF	TGTGCCAGCAGCCTATCCAGTGGGGGGTTGGGAGATACGCAGTATTTT
TRBV12-3/TRBV12-4	NA	TRBJ2-7	15	TRBD2	CASRPQTGRADEQYF	TGTGCCAGCAGACCCCAGACCGGGAGGGCCGACGAGCAGTACTTC
TRBV30	NA	TRBJ1-5	13	NA	CAWNRDLYRPQHF	TGTGCCTGGAACCGGGACCTCTATCGGCCCCAGCATTTT
TRBV2	many	TRBJ1-5	15	TRBD1	CASSVDRDIAQPQHF	TGTGCCAGCAGCGTGGACAGGGACATTGCTCAGCCCCAGCATTTT
TRBV12-3/TRBV12-4	many	TRBJ2-1	14	NA	CASSLRGGGNEQFF	TGTGCCAGCAGTTTAAGAGGAGGTGGGAATGAGCAGTTCTTC
TRBV20-1	few	TRBJ2-3	16	TRBD2	CSASGPTSGSSDTQYF	TGCAGTGCTAGTGGCCCGACTAGCGGGAGTTCAGATACGCAGTATTTT
TRBV28	few	TRBJ1-1	13	NA	CASSLFLLTEAFF	TGTGCCAGCAGTTTATTCCTGCTGACTGAAGCTTTCTTT
TRBV4-1	few	TRBJ1-1	15	NA	CASSQVGTGNTEAFF	TGCGCCAGCAGCCAAGTCGGAACGGGGAACACTGAAGCTTTCTTT
TRBV15	NA	TRBJ2-5	20	TRBD2	CATSRDLAGRAVLDLETQYF	TGTGCCACCAGCAGAGATCTCGCCGGGAGGGCCGTCTTAGATCTGGAGACCCAGTACTTC
TRBV20-1	few	TRBJ2-5	14	NA	CSARKINSQETQYF	TGCAGTGCTAGGAAGATAAACAGCCAAGAGACCCAGTACTTC